Detailed here is one TCR beta chain. The data were taken from a study of blood T cell repertoires in COVID-19. Study background: COVID-19 samples collected from the United States, Italy and Spain covered acute and convalescent phases. PBMCs, B-cell-depleted T cells, or T cells provided the cDNA or gDNA that made up the material.

Original data processing: Amplification with reference gene primers provided the estimates of nucleated cell counts. TCRdb keeps only in-frame clones here, not all; method: immunoSEQ multiplex PCR. V, J and clone size derive from that table, while D and trimming were established from the DNA sequence. The data contain about 140,000 clones, approximately 88% of them singletons. Trimming shortened V by 0 bases and J by 5 bases, and 13 bases separated the two germline ends. The CDR3 totals 14 residues. Germline values: CDR1 GTSNPN, CDR2 SVGIG (reference sequence). This chain uses TRBV30 with TRBJ1-1; TRBD1 is a possible D gene (5 bases). This receptor was obtained from a man aged 60-69 years with active or convalescent COVID-19. Sequencing used peripheral blood. This CDR3 is CAWSVTGGETEAFF. The CDR3 nucleotides are TGTGCCTGGAGTGTAACGGGGGGTGAAACTGAAGCTTTCTTT.